Presented here are 32 T cell receptor beta chains from one specimen sequenced in a study of T cell changes during pregnancy in multiple sclerosis. Some clones are missing from TCRdb's copy, which holds only in-frame ones; the method was immunoSEQ multiplex PCR. The sample lists more than 50,000 clones; 80% to 90% were seen once. Source: peripheral blood, taken in the first trimester of pregnancy. The source of these receptors is a female donor with multiple sclerosis, enrolled in a pregnancy study.

The rearrangement joins TRBV7-2 to TRBJ2-5; the D gene is possibly TRBD2 (5 bases). V shed 5 bases and J shed 5 bases, with 15 bases lying between them. The CDR3 extends over 14 amino acids. Germline values: CDR1 SGHTA, CDR2 FQGNSA. In DNA, the CDR3 is TGTGCCAGCAGCCCGGCGGGCCTGTGGGAGACCCAGTACTTC. Translating it yields CASSPAGLWETQYF.

This chain uses TRBV5-1 with TRBJ1-2; the match to TRBD1 covers 11 bases. The CDR3 runs 14 residues. The trim removed 4 bases at V and 8 bases at J, leaving 7 bases unmatched. Germline-derived CDR1 and CDR2 are SGHRS and YFSETQ. CDR3 in amino acids: CASSPGTGGDGYTF. CDR3 bases: TGCGCCAGCAGCCCCGGGACAGGGGGGGACGGCTACACCTTC.

This chain's CDR3 is CASSIVADYGETQYF. DNA for the CDR3: TGTGCCAGTAGTATAGTAGCGGACTATGGAGAGACCCAGTACTTC. The chain recombines TRBV19 with TRBJ2-5; perhaps TRBD2 as D (6 bases). The CDR3 totals 15 residues. Between the trimmed V and J ends, which lost 1 base and 4 bases, there was a span of 13 bases. Germline values: CDR1 LNHDA, CDR2 SQIVND (reference sequence).

The chain is built from TRBV2 and TRBJ2-1; 12 nucleotides agree with TRBD2. The CDR3 runs to 15 residues. V trimming: 2 bases; J trimming: 4 bases; junction bases outside the gene matches: 0. Per the germline V gene, CDR1 is SNHLY and CDR2 is FYNNEI. The CDR3 is CASSETSGRYNEQFF. As DNA, the CDR3 is TGTGCCAGCAGTGAAACTAGCGGGAGGTACAATGAGCAGTTCTTC.

This sequence joins TRBV2 and TRBJ1-1; TRBD1 might be the D (5 bases). The CDR3 spans 13 residues. CDR1 is SNHLY, CDR2 FYNNEI, per germline. V shed 5 bases and J shed 5 bases, with 12 bases lying between them. The CDR3 sequence is CASSLREGTEAFF. As DNA, the CDR3 is TGTGCCAGCAGTCTCAGGGAGGGGACTGAAGCTTTCTTT.

The V call is TRBV18, the J call TRBJ1-3; D call uncertain. Per the germline V gene, CDR1 is KGHSH and CDR2 is LQKENI. V was cut by 3 bases and J by 0 bases, with 9 bases left in between. This CDR3 is 15 amino acids long. CDR3 in DNA: TGTGCCAGCTCACCTCTCCCGGGCTCTGGAAACACCATATATTTT. Amino acid sequence: CASSPLPGSGNTIYF.

J is TRBJ1-4 and V is TRBV19; tentative D call: TRBD1 (6 bases). The CDR3 sequence is 14 residues long. Trimming removed 5 bases at V and 6 bases at J, with 13 bases between. Germline V gene data show CDR1 as LNHDA and CDR2 as SQIVND (reference sequence). The CDR3 DNA reads as TGTGCCAGTAGTTCGTCAGGGGCGGATGAAAAACTGTTTTTT. It is translated as CASSSSGADEKLFF.

The V call is TRBV6-5, the J call TRBJ1-5, with TRBD1 as a possible D gene (6 bases). This CDR3 has 13 amino acids. The V and J ends lost 4 bases and 6 bases respectively, with 10 bases between them. CDR1 is MNHEY and CDR2 is SVGAGI in the germline V gene. CDR3 DNA sequence: TGTGCCAGCAGTTCCAGGGGTACTCAGCCCCAGCATTTT. Its translation is CASSSRGTQPQHF.

This chain connects TRBV5-8 to TRBJ2-7; TRBD1 aligns across 7 bases. The germline V gene encodes CDR1 SGHTS and CDR2 YDEGEE. V was pared by 6 bases and J by 5 bases, with 29 bases of the junction left unmatched. This CDR3 spans 20 amino acids. The CDR3 protein is CASILILGVLQDRVTDEQYF. The DNA for the CDR3 is TGTGCCAGCATCCTAATTTTGGGCGTCTTGCAAGACAGGGTTACCGACGAGCAGTACTTC.

This clone was found a few times. The chain uses TRBV27 and TRBJ1-1; D is possibly TRBD1 (6 bases). The V gene's germline CDR1 is MNHEY and CDR2 SMNVEV (reference sequence). The V gene lost 6 bases and the J gene lost 3 bases, with 11 bases spanning the gap. The CDR3 is 13 amino acids. The DNA of the CDR3 is TGTGCCAGCAGCATCAACAGGGACACTGAAGCTTTCTTT. Its translation is CASSINRDTEAFF.

A few counts support this clone. The chain carries TRBV7-2 and TRBJ1-2, with D tentatively TRBD1 (5 bases). Germline CDR1 is SGHTA and CDR2 is FQGNSA. V lost 2 bases and J lost 7, with 8 bases in between. There are 12 residues in the CDR3. CDR3 nucleotides: TGTGCCAGCAGCTTATGGGGGGTTGGCTACACCTTC. This gives the protein CASSLWGVGYTF.

The V gene is TRBV5-1, the J gene TRBJ2-1; 12 bases align to TRBD2. This CDR3 is built from 15 residues. With V trimmed by 2 bases and J by 6 bases, 3 bases remained unmatched. The V gene's germline CDR1 is SGHRS and CDR2 YFSETQ. In nucleotides, the CDR3 is TGCGCCAGCAGCTTACTAGCGGGAGGACTCAATGAGCAGTTCTTC. Translation: CASSLLAGGLNEQFF.

This rearrangement joins TRBV4-2 to TRBJ2-3; 7 bases match TRBD1. CDR1 is LGHNA and CDR2 is YNFKEQ in the germline V gene. J gave up 2 bases and V 4 bases, and 9 bases lay outside the gene matches. This CDR3 contains 16 residues. CDR3: CASSPQQGQVTDTQYF. As DNA, the CDR3 is TGTGCCAGCAGCCCACAACAGGGGCAAGTCACAGATACGCAGTATTTT.

V and J are TRBV29-1 and TRBJ2-5; TRBD1 agrees at 9 bases. V shed 7 bases and J 5 bases; nucleotides not matched to a gene: 8. In germline, CDR1 is SQVTM, CDR2 ANQGSEA. The CDR3 consists of 13 residues. Written as DNA, the CDR3 is TGCAGCGCGGGACAGGGCTTGGGGGAGACCCAGTACTTC. Translating gives CSAGQGLGETQYF.

J is TRBJ2-1 and V is TRBV4-2; possibly TRBD1 for D (6 bases). Trimming cost V 2 bases and J 10 bases, with 9 bases left between them. The germline gives CDR1 LGHNA, CDR2 YNFKEQ. CDR3 length equals 12 residues. The CDR3 DNA is TGTGCCAGCAGCCAATCCGACAGGGAGCAGTTCTTC. Translating gives CASSQSDREQFF.

The J gene is TRBJ2-4, the V gene TRBV7-8, with 7 bases aligning to TRBD2. Unmatched junction bases numbered 5, after V lost 5 bases and J lost 1 base. The CDR3 loop spans 15 amino acids. Germline V CDR1 and CDR2: SGHVS, FQNEAQ. The CDR3 DNA is TGTGCCAGCAGCCAAAAACTAGCGGCCAAAAACATTCAGTACTTC. It codes for CASSQKLAAKNIQYF.

This clone was recorded only once. The chain combines TRBV19 with TRBJ2-7; weak D call: TRBD1 (5 bases). Germline V gene lookup returns CDR1 LNHDA and CDR2 SQIVND (reference sequence). V was clipped by 1 base and J by 7 bases, with 20 bases between them. CDR3 length: 16 amino acids. The CDR3 protein is CASSIVTAVSAKEQYF. The CDR3 DNA is TGTGCCAGTAGTATAGTGACAGCCGTATCCGCTAAGGAGCAGTACTTC.

This chain joins TRBV7-9 and TRBJ2-7, with D possibly being TRBD2 (5 bases). Trimming removed 5 bases at V and 2 bases at J, with 16 bases between. Germline CDR1 is SEHNR and CDR2 is FQNEAQ (reference sequence). The CDR3 has 15 amino acids. CDR3 protein: CASSPLGLAAYEQYF. In DNA, the CDR3 is TGTGCCAGCAGCCCTTTAGGACTTGCCGCCTACGAGCAGTACTTC.

The V call is TRBV9, the J call TRBJ2-2; TRBD1 might be the D (6 bases). V lost 1 base and J 3 bases, leaving 19 bases between the germline ends. Germline V CDR1 and CDR2: SGDLS, YYNGEE. This CDR3 has 18 amino acids. CDR3 protein: CASSVNRDRKGDTGELFF. The DNA of the CDR3 is TGTGCCAGCAGCGTAAATCGCGATAGGAAGGGGGACACCGGGGAGCTGTTTTTT. The whole variable domain, remainder taken from reference TRBV9 and TRBJ2-2, is DSGVTQTPKHLITATGQRVTLRCSPRSGDLSVYWYQQSLDQGLQFLIQYYNGEERAKGNILERFSAQQFPDLHSELNLSSLELGDSALYFCASSVNRDRKGDTGELFFGEGSRLTVL.

The genes are TRBV18 and TRBJ2-7; D remains ambiguous. The germline V gene encodes CDR1 KGHSH and CDR2 LQKENI. Deletions cut 0 bases from V and 3 bases from J, with 9 bases between. The CDR3 consists of 14 residues. The chain's CDR3 is CASSPPFLGYEQYF. The DNA of the CDR3 is TGTGCCAGCTCACCACCATTTCTAGGCTACGAGCAGTACTTC.

CDR3: CASKPTRGFQETQYF. The DNA for the CDR3 is TGTGCCAGCAAGCCGACCAGGGGATTCCAAGAGACCCAGTACTTC. This chain links TRBV6-1 with TRBJ2-5; D is possibly TRBD1 (6 bases). Germline assignment: CDR1 MNHNS and CDR2 SASEGT. The CDR3 consists of 15 residues. V was pared by 7 bases and J by 1 base, with 16 bases between.

The CDR3 is CASSLRQGQETQYF. Written as DNA, the CDR3 is TGTGCCAGCAGCTTACGACAGGGCCAAGAGACCCAGTACTTC. The chain couples TRBV11-3 to TRBJ2-5; 7 bases map to TRBD1. CDR3 length: 14 residues. CDR1 SGHNT and CDR2 YENEEA come from the germline V gene. J lost 1 base, V lost 2 bases, and 1 base had no gene match.

This sequence joins TRBV5-4 and TRBJ2-1; TRBD1 aligns across 9 bases. Losses at the gene ends were 2 bases for V and 9 bases for J; bases not matched to a gene: 9. This CDR3 region has 15 residues. CDR1 is SGHNT and CDR2 is YYREEE in the germline V gene (reference sequence). CDR3 nucleotide sequence: TGTGCCAGCAGCTTTGGAGGACAGGGGAGGGGTGAGCAGTTCTTC. This translates into CASSFGGQGRGEQFF. Variable domain in full (rest from reference TRBV5-4 and TRBJ2-1): ETGVTQSPTHLIKTRGQQVTLRCSSQSGHNTVSWYQQALGQGPQFIFQYYREEENGRGNFPPRFSGLQFPNYSSELNVNALELDDSALYLCASSFGGQGRGEQFFGPGTRLTVL.

The rearrangement uses TRBV10-3 and TRBJ2-7, with 8 bases identical to TRBD1. The CDR3 is 15 amino acids. With 2 bases clipped from V and 6 bases from J, the junction kept 9 bases outside the gene matches. Germline V gene sequence: CDR1 ENHRY, CDR2 SYGVKD. Here the CDR3 reads CAISESQDRVSEQYF. The CDR3 nucleotides read TGTGCCATCAGTGAGAGCCAGGACAGGGTAAGCGAGCAGTACTTC.

This clone has only one observation. This chain uses TRBV5-1 with TRBJ2-4; maybe TRBD2 (6 bases). The V gene's germline CDR1 is SGHRS and CDR2 YFSETQ. CDR3 size: 14 residues. Trimming pared 4 bases from V and 8 bases from J, leaving 16 bases between. CDR3 in amino acids: CASSRDSAGYIQYF. CDR3 sequence (DNA): TGCGCCAGCAGCCGGGACTCAGCTGGGTACATTCAGTACTTC.

This clone was seen only once. The chain employs TRBV5-1 and TRBJ1-4; D ambiguous. Germline loops: CDR1 SGHRS, CDR2 YFSETQ. The CDR3 is 14 residues long. V was clipped by 0 bases and J by 5 bases, with 8 bases between them. The CDR3 here is CASSLDVQNEKLFF. CDR3 sequence (DNA): TGCGCCAGCAGCTTGGACGTACAAAATGAAAAACTGTTTTTT.

The chain carries TRBV5-1 and TRBJ2-2; D might be TRBD2 (5 bases). The CDR3 extends over 14 amino acids. V lost 4 bases and J 6 bases, leaving 13 bases between the germline ends. Per germline, CDR1 SGHRS and CDR2 YFSETQ. The CDR3 DNA is TGCGCCAGCAGCCCCGGGAATTTGGCCGGGGAGCTGTTTTTT. It yields the protein CASSPGNLAGELFF.

The V and J genes are TRBV19 and TRBJ1-3; D not certain. V was trimmed by 6 bases and J by 0 bases, leaving 15 bases between them. The CDR3 has 16 amino acids. CDR1 and CDR2 (germline): LNHDA, SQIVND (reference sequence). The CDR3 region is CASRGGSSFSGNTIYF. The CDR3 DNA reads as TGTGCCAGTAGGGGAGGTTCGTCGTTCTCTGGAAACACCATATATTTT.

This chain links TRBV6-1 with TRBJ1-1; no firm D call. The ends were cut back, 2 bases at V and 4 bases at J, with 11 bases in the middle. From germline, CDR1 is MNHNS and CDR2 SASEGT. There are 14 residues in the CDR3. Written as DNA, the CDR3 is TGTGCCAGCAGTGAATTTAGCCTGCTCACTGAAGCTTTCTTT. Encoded protein: CASSEFSLLTEAFF.

The V gene is TRBV29-1, the J gene TRBJ2-7, with a weak D call TRBD1 (6 bases). Trimming removed 7 bases from V and 2 bases from J, with 15 bases in between. There are 13 residues in the CDR3. Germline V CDR1 and CDR2: SQVTM, ANQGSEA. CDR3 protein: CSANRDTPYEQYF. CDR3 nucleotide sequence: TGCAGCGCCAATCGGGACACCCCCTACGAGCAGTACTTC.

The rearrangement joins TRBV5-1 to TRBJ2-7; 9 bases are a match to TRBD1. V shed 4 bases, J shed 0 bases, and the junction held 8 bases outside the gene matches. CDR3 length: 16 residues. Germline-derived CDR1 and CDR2 are SGHRS and YFSETQ. The CDR3 region has the DNA TGCGCCAGCAGCCTCCGGACAGGGGTCCCCTCCTACGAGCAGTACTTC. Translated: CASSLRTGVPSYEQYF.

The rearrangement joins TRBV29-1 to TRBJ1-4; D uncertain. Germline V gene sequence: CDR1 SQVTM, CDR2 ANQGSEA. CDR3 length equals 13 residues. Trimming stripped 3 bases from V and 5 bases from J, with 10 bases between. The CDR3 is CSVDPGGNEKLFF. The CDR3 bases are TGCAGCGTTGACCCGGGTGGAAATGAAAAACTGTTTTTT. Combining the CDR3 with reference TRBV29-1 and TRBJ1-4 gives the whole variable domain SAVISQKPSRDICQRGTSLTIQCQVDSQVTMMFWYRQQPGQSLTLIATANQGSEATYESGFVIDKFPISRPNLTFSTLTVSNMSPEDSSIYLCSVDPGGNEKLFFGSGTQLSVL.